Listed below are T cell receptor beta chains from one sample, sequenced in a study of Graves' ophthalmopathy and Graves' hyperthyroidism. Via MiXCR, TCRdb re-called the multiplex PCR reads, giving one row per CDR3 protein. The table has 200,000 to 250,000 distinct CDR3 sequences, under 25% seen once; the top ten hold 43%. Material for sequencing was peripheral blood. The receptors shown here come from a woman aged 50 to 60 with Graves' ophthalmopathy. CDR3s include the opening cysteine and the closing phenylalanine or tryptophan. A D gene is named only where the DNA matches it firmly. Size tells how often a clone was seen (once, few, many) or the class of an expanded clone, and some rows leave it out.

size	J	V	length	D	CDR3	DNA
many	TRBJ2-7	TRBV2	12	.	CASSTTHHEQYF	TGTGCCAGCAGCACGACCCACCACGAGCAGTACTTC
many	TRBJ1-2	TRBV6-1	15	.	CASSAIGTKGEGYTF	TGTGCCAGCAGTGCGATCGGGACAAAGGGCGAGGGCTACACCTTC
.	TRBJ2-5	TRBV28	14	TRBD1	CASKTGTVKETQYF	TGTGCCAGCAAAACCGGGACAGTAAAAGAGACCCAGTACTTC
many	TRBJ1-6	TRBV19	13	.	CASKQAPGSPLHF	TGTGCCAGTAAGCAGGCCCCAGGGTCACCCCTCCACTTT
.	TRBJ2-7	TRBV28	14	.	CASSLWSETSEQYF	TGTGCCAGCAGTTTGTGGTCCGAAACCTCAGAGCAGTACTTC
many	TRBJ2-5	TRBV5-1	16	.	CASSLELGGRGKTQYF	TGCGCCAGCAGCTTGGAACTAGGGGGGCGGGGGAAGACCCAGTACTTC
many	TRBJ1-2	TRBV11-2	13	.	CASSRSGEQGYTF	TGTGCCAGCAGCCGGTCGGGTGAGCAAGGCTACACCTTC
once	TRBJ1-5	TRBV12-3/TRBV12-4	15	.	CASRPGTPSNQPQHF	TGTGCCAGCAGACCCGGGACACCTAGCAATCAGCCCCAGCATTTT
.	TRBJ2-5	TRBV19	15	TRBD2	CASSTWTSGSETQYF	TGTGCCAGTAGCACCTGGACTAGCGGGAGTGAGACCCAGTACTTC
many	TRBJ1-2	TRBV4-2	15	.	CASSQDPRGSYGYTF	TGTGCCAGCAGCCAGGACCCCAGGGGTAGCTATGGCTACACCTTC
once	TRBJ1-1	TRBV6-2/TRBV6-3	14	TRBD1	CASSYQGARTEAFF	TGTGCCAGCAGTTACCAGGGGGCGCGAACTGAAGCTTTCTTT
many	TRBJ1-5	TRBV30	12	.	CAWSAIRQPQHF	TGTGCCTGGAGTGCCATCCGTCAGCCCCAGCATTTT
.	TRBJ1-1	TRBV27	15	.	CASSFGGLGKTEAFF	TGTGCCAGCAGTTTTGGGGGGTTGGGTAAGACTGAAGCTTTTTTT
.	TRBJ1-2	TRBV10-3	13	TRBD1	CAITGRGLFGYTF	TGTGCCATCACAGGCAGGGGGCTATTTGGCTACACCTTC
many	TRBJ2-7	TRBV4-1	15	.	CASSQDSTRHYEQYF	TGCGCCAGCAGCCAAGATAGTACCCGGCACTACGAGCAGTACTTC
many	TRBJ2-7	TRBV28	15	.	CASNSIEASDYEQYF	TGTGCCAGCAACTCCATCGAGGCTAGCGATTACGAGCAGTACTTC
many	TRBJ1-6	TRBV6-1	14	TRBD1	CASTPGQAGSPLHF	TGTGCCAGCACCCCAGGACAGGCTGGTTCACCCCTCCACTTT
many	TRBJ2-5	TRBV5-1	15	.	CASSLGSGQVGTQYF	TGCGCCAGCAGCTTAGGATCTGGGCAAGTGGGGACCCAGTACTTC
.	TRBJ2-7	TRBV5-6	17	.	CASIFELETVQGYEQYF	TGTGCCAGCATCTTTGAATTAGAGACAGTGCAGGGATACGAGCAGTACTTC
.	TRBJ2-5	TRBV2	14	TRBD2	CASSGRLAGQTQYF	TGTGCCAGCAGCGGCAGACTAGCGGGGCAGACCCAGTACTTC
many	TRBJ2-7	TRBV5-1	11	.	CASSLNREQYF	TGCGCCAGCAGCTTGAACCGCGAGCAGTACTTC
many	TRBJ2-5	TRBV6-5	15	.	CASNPAVPGRETQYF	TGTGCCAGCAACCCAGCAGTCCCGGGGCGAGAGACCCAGTACTTC
many	TRBJ1-2	TRBV6-1	12	.	CASTEGGGGYTF	TGTGCCAGCACTGAGGGGGGAGGCGGCTACACCTTC
many	TRBJ2-2	TRBV6-5	12	.	CATSGRTGELFF	TGTGCCACCTCAGGGAGGACCGGGGAGCTGTTTTTT
many	TRBJ2-7	TRBV9	13	TRBD1	CASSVEQGREQYF	TGTGCCAGCAGCGTAGAACAGGGGCGGGAGCAGTACTTC
many	TRBJ1-6	TRBV20-1	13	TRBD1	CSASDRHNSPLHF	TGCAGTGCTTCGGACAGGCACAATTCACCCCTCCACTTT
many	TRBJ2-7	TRBV12-3/TRBV12-4	11	.	CASSTEFEQYF	TGTGCCAGCTCGACAGAATTCGAGCAGTACTTC
many	TRBJ2-7	TRBV20-1	13	TRBD1	CSARGGGRYEQYF	TGCAGTGCTAGAGGAGGGGGCCGTTACGAGCAGTACTTC
many	TRBJ1-2	TRBV11-2	14	.	CASSLEGRDYGYTF	TGTGCCAGCAGCTTAGAGGGTCGAGACTATGGCTACACCTTC
many	TRBJ2-5	TRBV20-1	17	TRBD2	CSARARASGRPWRDQYF	TGCAGTGCTAGAGCCCGTGCTAGCGGGAGGCCTTGGAGGGACCAGTACTTC
.	TRBJ2-7	TRBV7-8	15	TRBD2	CASSLPSGAIYEQYF	TGTGCCAGCAGCCTACCCAGCGGGGCTATCTACGAGCAGTACTTC
many	TRBJ1-1	TRBV6-5	14	.	CASRYTGLGTEAFF	TGTGCCAGCAGGTATACAGGGCTGGGGACTGAAGCTTTCTTT
many	TRBJ2-2	TRBV19	14	.	CASSGRLVRGELFF	TGTGCCAGTAGTGGACGGCTGGTGCGAGGGGAGCTGTTTTTT
.	TRBJ2-4	TRBV2	13	.	CASSLTSKNIQYF	TGTGCCAGCAGTTTGACATCCAAAAACATTCAGTACTTC
many	TRBJ2-5	TRBV2	13	.	CASSSGTGETQYF	TGTGCCAGCAGCTCCGGAACCGGGGAGACCCAGTACTTC
.	TRBJ1-2	TRBV7-6	13	TRBD1	CASSLARGPGYTF	TGTGCCAGCAGCTTAGCTAGGGGGCCTGGCTACACCTTC
many	TRBJ1-5	TRBV24-1	14	.	CAPNDAQGGQPQHF	TGTGCCCCAAACGACGCACAGGGAGGGCAGCCCCAGCATTTT
.	TRBJ2-5	TRBV14	15	.	CASSQVVAGEETQYF	TGTGCCAGCAGCCAAGTCGTGGCAGGGGAGGAGACCCAGTACTTC
.	TRBJ2-5	TRBV27	15	.	CASTLGAMSKETQYF	TGTGCCAGCACCCTGGGCGCCATGAGTAAAGAGACCCAGTACTTC
many	TRBJ2-5	TRBV5-6	16	.	CASSYGGGTGRETQYF	TGTGCCAGCAGCTACGGTGGGGGCACAGGGCGTGAGACCCAGTACTTC
.	TRBJ2-2	TRBV7-3	15	.	CASSPPGVSTGELFF	TGTGCCAGCAGCCCCCCGGGGGTTAGCACCGGGGAGCTGTTTTTT